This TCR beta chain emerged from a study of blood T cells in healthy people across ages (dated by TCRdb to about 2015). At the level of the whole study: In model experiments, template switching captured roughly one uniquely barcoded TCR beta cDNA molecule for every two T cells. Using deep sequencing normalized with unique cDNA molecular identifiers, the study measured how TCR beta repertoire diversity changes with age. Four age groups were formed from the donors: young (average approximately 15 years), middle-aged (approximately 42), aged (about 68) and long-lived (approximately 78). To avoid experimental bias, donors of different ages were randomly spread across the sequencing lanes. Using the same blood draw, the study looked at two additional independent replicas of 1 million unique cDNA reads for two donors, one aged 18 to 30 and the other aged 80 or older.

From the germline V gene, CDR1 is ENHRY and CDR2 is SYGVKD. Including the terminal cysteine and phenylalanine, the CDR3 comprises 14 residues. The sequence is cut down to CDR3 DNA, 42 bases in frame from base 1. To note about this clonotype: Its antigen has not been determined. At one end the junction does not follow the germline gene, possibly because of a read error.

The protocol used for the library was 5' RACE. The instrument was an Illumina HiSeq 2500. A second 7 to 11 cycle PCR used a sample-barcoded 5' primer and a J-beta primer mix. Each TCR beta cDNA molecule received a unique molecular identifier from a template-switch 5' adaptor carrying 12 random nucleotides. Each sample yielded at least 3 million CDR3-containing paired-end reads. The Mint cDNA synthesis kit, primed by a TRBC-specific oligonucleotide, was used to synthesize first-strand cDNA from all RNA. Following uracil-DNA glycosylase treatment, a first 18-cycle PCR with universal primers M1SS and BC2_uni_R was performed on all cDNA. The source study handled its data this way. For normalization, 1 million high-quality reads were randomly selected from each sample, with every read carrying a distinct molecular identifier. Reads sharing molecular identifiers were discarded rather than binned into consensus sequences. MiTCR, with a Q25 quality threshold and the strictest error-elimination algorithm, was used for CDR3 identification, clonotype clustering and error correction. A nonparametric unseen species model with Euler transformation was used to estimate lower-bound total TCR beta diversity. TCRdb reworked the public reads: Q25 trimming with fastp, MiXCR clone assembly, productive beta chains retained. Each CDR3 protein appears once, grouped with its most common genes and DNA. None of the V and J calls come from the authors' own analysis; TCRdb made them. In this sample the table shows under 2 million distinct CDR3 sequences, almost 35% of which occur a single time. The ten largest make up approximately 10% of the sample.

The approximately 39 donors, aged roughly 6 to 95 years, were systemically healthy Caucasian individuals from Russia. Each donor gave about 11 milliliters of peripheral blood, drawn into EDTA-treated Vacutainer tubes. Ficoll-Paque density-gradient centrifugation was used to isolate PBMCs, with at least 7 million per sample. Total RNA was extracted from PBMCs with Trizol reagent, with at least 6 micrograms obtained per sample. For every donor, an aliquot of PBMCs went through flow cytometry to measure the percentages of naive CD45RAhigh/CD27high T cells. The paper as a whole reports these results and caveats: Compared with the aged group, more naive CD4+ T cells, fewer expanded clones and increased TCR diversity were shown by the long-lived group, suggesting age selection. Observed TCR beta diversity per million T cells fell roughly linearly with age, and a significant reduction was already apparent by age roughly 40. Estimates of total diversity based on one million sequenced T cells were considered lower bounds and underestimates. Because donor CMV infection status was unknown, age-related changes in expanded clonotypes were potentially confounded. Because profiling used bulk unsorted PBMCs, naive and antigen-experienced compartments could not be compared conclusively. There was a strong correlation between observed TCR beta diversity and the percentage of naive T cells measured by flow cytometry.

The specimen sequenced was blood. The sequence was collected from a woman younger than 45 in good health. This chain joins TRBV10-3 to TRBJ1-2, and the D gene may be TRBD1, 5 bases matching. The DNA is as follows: TGTGCCACCAGTGAACCAGGGACCTACTATGGCTACACCTTC. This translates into CATSEPGTYYGYTF.